Sequencing of this T cell receptor (beta chain) was carried out in a study of blood T cell repertoires in COVID-19. Study-wide background: COVID-19 samples, acute and convalescent, were from the United States, Italy and Spain.

The CDR3 has 15 amino acids. Trimming removed 4 bases from V and 4 bases from J; junction bases left unmatched: 7. The V gene's germline CDR1 is KGHDR and CDR2 SFDVKD. Clones were read by immunoSEQ multiplex PCR, and TCRdb kept only the in-frame ones, dropping some. The sample has nearly 65,000 clones, approximately 79% seen once. The chain recombines TRBV24-1 with TRBJ1-2, with TRBD1 identical over 8 bases. The sequence derives from a human donor in a cohort sampled during active COVID-19. Input material: peripheral blood. CDR3 sequence: CATSEMTGEGYGYTF. CDR3 sequence (DNA): TGTGCCACCAGTGAAATGACAGGGGAGGGCTATGGCTACACCTTC.